Listed below are T cell receptor beta chains from one sample, sequenced in a study of somatic mutations in cytotoxic T cells in rheumatoid arthritis. Only in-frame clones appear in the TCRdb table, and some are missing; sequencing was by immunoSEQ multiplex PCR. The repertoire holds 10,000 to 12,000 clones, with 80% as singletons. Sample: CD8+ T cells sorted from blood. The receptor set was obtained from an adult with rheumatoid arthritis. Each CDR3 is given with its conserved first and last residue. A D gene is named only where the DNA matches it firmly. Clone size is given for some rows only: seen once, a few or many times, or a class if the clone is expanded.

v_call: TRBV27
d_call: -
clone_size: few
j_call: TRBJ2-7
cdr3_nt: TGTGCCAGCAGCCTTCAACGGTCCGCTCACTACGAGCAGTACTTC
cdr3_aa: CASSLQRSAHYEQYF

v_call: TRBV28
d_call: -
clone_size: -
j_call: TRBJ2-7
cdr3_nt: TGTGCCAGCAGTTTAAGGGGGGGCAGCTACGAGCAGTACTTC
cdr3_aa: CASSLRGGSYEQYF

v_call: TRBV21-1
d_call: -
clone_size: once
j_call: TRBJ1-1
cdr3_nt: TGTGCCAGCAGCGGACGACAGGGGTCGACTGAAGCTTTCTTT
cdr3_aa: CASSGRQGSTEAFF

v_call: TRBV6-5
d_call: TRBD2
clone_size: once
j_call: TRBJ2-5
cdr3_nt: TGTGCCAGCAGTCTCGGGACTAGCGGGGGAGAGACCCAGTACTTC
cdr3_aa: CASSLGTSGGETQYF

v_call: TRBV5-4
d_call: -
clone_size: -
j_call: TRBJ1-5
cdr3_nt: TGTGCCAGCAGCTTGGAGGTGGGTCAGCCCCAGCATTTT
cdr3_aa: CASSLEVGQPQHF

v_call: TRBV6-5
d_call: -
clone_size: -
j_call: TRBJ1-1
cdr3_nt: TGTGCCAGCAGTCGGCAGGGGCGGGTCACTGAAGCTTTCTTT
cdr3_aa: CASSRQGRVTEAFF

v_call: TRBV4-3
d_call: -
clone_size: -
j_call: TRBJ2-3
cdr3_nt: TGCGCCAGCAGCCCGAGCGGGTATACCACAGATACGCAGTATTTT
cdr3_aa: CASSPSGYTTDTQYF

v_call: TRBV7-9
d_call: TRBD1
clone_size: -
j_call: TRBJ1-1
cdr3_nt: TGTGCCAGCAGCTTAGGTGGGACAGTCTTGGGCACTGAAGCTTTCTTT
cdr3_aa: CASSLGGTVLGTEAFF

v_call: TRBV7-7
d_call: -
clone_size: -
j_call: TRBJ2-5
cdr3_nt: TGTGCTAGCAGCTTAGGCGCCGGGAGCCAGTACTTC
cdr3_aa: CASSLGAGSQYF

v_call: TRBV15
d_call: TRBD1
clone_size: -
j_call: TRBJ2-2
cdr3_nt: TGTGCCACCAGCGTCCTGGGACAGACCGGGGAGCTGTTTTTT
cdr3_aa: CATSVLGQTGELFF

v_call: TRBV5-1
d_call: TRBD1
clone_size: -
j_call: TRBJ2-7
cdr3_nt: TGCGCCAGCAGCTGGACAGGTCCTTCCTACGAGCAGTACTTC
cdr3_aa: CASSWTGPSYEQYF

v_call: TRBV5-4
d_call: -
clone_size: -
j_call: TRBJ2-1
cdr3_nt: TGTGCCAGCAGCTTGGCTAGCGTTAATGAGCAGTTCTTC
cdr3_aa: CASSLASVNEQFF

v_call: TRBV5-4
d_call: TRBD1
clone_size: few
j_call: TRBJ2-1
cdr3_nt: TGTGCCAGCAGCTACGGGACAGGGCTGGATGAGCAGTTCTTC
cdr3_aa: CASSYGTGLDEQFF

v_call: TRBV6-5
d_call: -
clone_size: -
j_call: TRBJ1-1
cdr3_nt: TGTGCCAGCAGTTACTCGGGTGAGAACACTGAAGCTTTCTTT
cdr3_aa: CASSYSGENTEAFF